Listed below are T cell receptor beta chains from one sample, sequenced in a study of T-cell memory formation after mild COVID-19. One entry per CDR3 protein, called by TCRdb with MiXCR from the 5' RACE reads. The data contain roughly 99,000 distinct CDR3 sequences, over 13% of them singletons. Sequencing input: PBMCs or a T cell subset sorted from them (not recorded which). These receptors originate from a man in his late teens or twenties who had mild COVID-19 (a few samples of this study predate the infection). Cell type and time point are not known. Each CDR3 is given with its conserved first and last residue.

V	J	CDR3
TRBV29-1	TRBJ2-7	CSVEGQGYEQYF
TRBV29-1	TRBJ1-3	CSAHYSGNTIYF
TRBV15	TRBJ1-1	CATNQNMNTEAFF
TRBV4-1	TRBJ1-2	CASSQASSDFSGGYTF
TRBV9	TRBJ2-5	CASSVSRGGETQYF
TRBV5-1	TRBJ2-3	CASSLGRGGLADTDTQYF
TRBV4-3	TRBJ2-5	CASSQGGSGVEETQYF
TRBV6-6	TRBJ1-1	CASSDGSLGTEAFF
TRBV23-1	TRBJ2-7	CASTPPGRSNEQYF
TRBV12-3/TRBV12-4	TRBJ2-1	CASSLGPGVQAEQFF
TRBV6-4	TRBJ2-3	CASSEGTSGGTDTQYF
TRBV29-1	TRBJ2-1	CSVRGTRTGADYNEQFF
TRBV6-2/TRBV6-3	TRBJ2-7	CASSWDRFHEQYF
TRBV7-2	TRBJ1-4	CASSSSYRDRRNEKLFF
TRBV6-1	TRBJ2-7	CASSEAPRQEIYEQYF
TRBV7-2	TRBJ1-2	CASRGDRGGYGYTF
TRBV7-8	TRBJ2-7	CASSPPAAQGPQYF
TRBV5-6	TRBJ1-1	CASGNIPWIHRGDTEAFF
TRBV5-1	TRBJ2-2	CASRRDSANTGELFF
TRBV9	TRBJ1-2	CASSGSGQARDGYTF
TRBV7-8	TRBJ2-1	CASSPQGAIRQFF
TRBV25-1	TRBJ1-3	CASSGRDRAGNTIYF
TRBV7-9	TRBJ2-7	CASSFRDNEQYF
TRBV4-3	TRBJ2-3	CASSQDWDGGGTDTQYF
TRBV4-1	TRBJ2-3	CASSHLDRGPEDTQYF
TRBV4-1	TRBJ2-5	CASSLRGVPQETQYF
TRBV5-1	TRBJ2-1	CASSSGQGTYNEQFF
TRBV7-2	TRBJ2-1	CASSRTDGRNEQFF
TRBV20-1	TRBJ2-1	CSARDLILGDEQFF